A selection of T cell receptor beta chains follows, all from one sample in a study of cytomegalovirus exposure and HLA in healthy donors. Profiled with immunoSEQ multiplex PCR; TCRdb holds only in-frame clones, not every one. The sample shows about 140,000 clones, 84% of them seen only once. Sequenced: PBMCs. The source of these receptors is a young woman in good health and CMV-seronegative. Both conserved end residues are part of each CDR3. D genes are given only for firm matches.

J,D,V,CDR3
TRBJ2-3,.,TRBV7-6,CASSLFYRADTQYF
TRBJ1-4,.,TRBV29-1,CSVARVTNEKLFF
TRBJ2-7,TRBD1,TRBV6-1,CASADPGTGSYEQYF
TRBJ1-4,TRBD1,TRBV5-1,CASSLAGTGGNEKLFF
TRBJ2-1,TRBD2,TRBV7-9,CASSFGAGAYNEQFF
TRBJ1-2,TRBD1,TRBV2,CASMWTGSYGYTF
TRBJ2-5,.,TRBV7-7,CASSSGPKETQYF
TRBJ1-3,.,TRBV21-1,CATAGSGNTIYF
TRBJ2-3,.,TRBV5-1,CASSIEPGLSDTQYF
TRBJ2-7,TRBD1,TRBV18,CASSLTDRGGYEQYF
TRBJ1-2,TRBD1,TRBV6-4,CASRMGTGANYGYTF
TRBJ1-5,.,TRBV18,CASSPQGLGSNQPQHF
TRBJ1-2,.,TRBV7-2,CASSLDGTNYGYTF
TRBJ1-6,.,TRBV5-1,CASSLGQDNSPLHF
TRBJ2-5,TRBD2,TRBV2,CASRLAGGDRTQYF
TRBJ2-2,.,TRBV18,CASSRQEGISAAGELFF
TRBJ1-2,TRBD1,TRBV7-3,CASSIWDSENYGYTF
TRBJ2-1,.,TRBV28,CASNLRGTEQFF
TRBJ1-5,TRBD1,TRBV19,CATMVGTGGYQPQHF
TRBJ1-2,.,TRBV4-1,CASSQDEGRGYTF
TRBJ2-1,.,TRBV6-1,CASSQGPSYNEQFF
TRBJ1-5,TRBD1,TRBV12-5,CASGLVLQGARQPQHF
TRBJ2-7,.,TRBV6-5,CASRKRDSHRHEQYF
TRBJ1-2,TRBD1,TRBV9,CASSVGTGGRKANYGYTF
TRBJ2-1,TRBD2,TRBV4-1,CASSPRTSGGPFRNNEQFF
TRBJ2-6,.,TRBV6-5,CASRVLSSGANVLTF
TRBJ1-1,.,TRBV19,CASSISSENTEAFF
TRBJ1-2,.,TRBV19,CASSIGLRGGYTF
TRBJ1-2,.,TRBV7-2,CASSPQGYYGYTF
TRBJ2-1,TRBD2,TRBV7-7,CASSLVGTSGGASYNEQFF
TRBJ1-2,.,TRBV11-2,CASSPVRVGYTF
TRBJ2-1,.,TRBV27,CASSYPGAYNEQFF
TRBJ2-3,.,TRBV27,CASSLGSGPGVDTQYF
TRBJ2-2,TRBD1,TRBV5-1,CASRKGQEHTGELFF
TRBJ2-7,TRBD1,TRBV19,CASSPWGTGISWEQYF
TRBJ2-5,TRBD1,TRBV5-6,CASSGTGTGALQQYF
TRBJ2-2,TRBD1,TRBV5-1,CASSFRDRGPTGELFF
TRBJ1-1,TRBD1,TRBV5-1,CASSGTVNTEAFF
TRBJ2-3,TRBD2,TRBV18,CASSPYSWTSGGPTDTQYF
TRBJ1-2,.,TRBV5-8,CASSLSWAGYTF
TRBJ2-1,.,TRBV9,CASSTQGSEQFF
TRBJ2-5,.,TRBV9,CASSPTPQGPETQYF
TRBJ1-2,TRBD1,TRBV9,CASSVEQGAHYGYTF
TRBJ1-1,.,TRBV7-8,CASSLGHRETEAFF
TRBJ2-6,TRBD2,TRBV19,CASSTGLPRSGANVLTF
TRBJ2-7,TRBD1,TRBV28,CASSPPRDSEQYF
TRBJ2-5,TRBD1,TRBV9,CASSVAGRTGEMAQYF
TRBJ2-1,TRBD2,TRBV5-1,CASSFAPSGTSSYNEQFF
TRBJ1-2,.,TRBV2,CASSDRSRTYGYTF
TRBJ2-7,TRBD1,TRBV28,CASTPSGTGGTYEQYF
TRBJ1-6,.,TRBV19,CASSPSQGLNSPLHF
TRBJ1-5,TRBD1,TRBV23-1,CASPVGVRGTDNQPQHF